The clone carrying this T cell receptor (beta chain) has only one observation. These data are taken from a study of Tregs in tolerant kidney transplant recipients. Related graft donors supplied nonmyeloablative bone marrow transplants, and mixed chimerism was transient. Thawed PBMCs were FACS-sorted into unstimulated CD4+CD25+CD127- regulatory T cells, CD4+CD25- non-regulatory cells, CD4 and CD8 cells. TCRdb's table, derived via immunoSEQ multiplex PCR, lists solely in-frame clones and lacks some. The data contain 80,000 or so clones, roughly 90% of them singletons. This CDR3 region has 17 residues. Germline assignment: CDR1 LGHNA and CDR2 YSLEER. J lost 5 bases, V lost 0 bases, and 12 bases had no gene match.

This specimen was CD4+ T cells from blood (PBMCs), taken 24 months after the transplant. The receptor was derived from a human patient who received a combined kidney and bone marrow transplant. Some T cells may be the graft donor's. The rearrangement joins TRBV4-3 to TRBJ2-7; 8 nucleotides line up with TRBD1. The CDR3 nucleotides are TGCGCCAGCAGCCAAGATTCACTAGCAGGGGGCAAAAACGAGCAGTACTTC. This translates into CASSQDSLAGGKNEQYF.